The 28 T cell receptor beta chains below come from one sample, sequenced in a study of cytomegalovirus exposure and HLA in healthy donors. The PCR employed 60 Vbeta primers together with 13 Jbeta primers. TCRdb's copy holds only in-frame clones and misses some; the assay was immunoSEQ multiplex PCR. The repertoire includes about 160,000 clones, about 78% of them detected once, and 1.4% sits in the top ten. The sequencing input was PBMCs. The receptors derive from a male donor in good health and CMV-seronegative.

J is TRBJ2-7 and V is TRBV27; D is perhaps TRBD1 (6 bases). Germline CDR1 and CDR2: MNHEY and SMNVEV (reference sequence). With 2 bases removed from V and 1 base from J, the gap between germline ends came to 12 bases. The CDR3 totals 15 residues. This CDR3 is CASSLKLDRSYEQYF. The CDR3, as DNA: TGTGCCAGCAGTTTAAAACTCGACAGGTCCTACGAGCAGTACTTC.

The chain is built from TRBV6-5 and TRBJ2-5; the match to TRBD1 covers 8 bases. The J call is doubtful: the DNA matches TRBJ2-7 better. Germline lookup yields CDR1 MNHEY and CDR2 SVGAGI. The CDR3 contains 15 residues. CDR3 protein: CATKLQGEFLYEQYF. The CDR3 nucleotides are TGTGCCACTAAACTACAGGGGGAGTTCTTGTACGAGCAGTACTTC.

The chain is built from TRBV28 and TRBJ2-1; a weak D match, TRBD1 (6 bases). CDR1 and CDR2 (germline): MDHEN, SYDVKM. V lost 8 bases to trimming and J lost 3 bases, with 14 bases between them. The CDR3 length is 14 residues. Here the CDR3 reads CASYLTGIYNEQFF. The CDR3 nucleotides are TGTGCCAGCTATCTGACAGGAATCTACAATGAGCAGTTCTTC.

The V gene is TRBV7-2, the J gene TRBJ2-7, with 9 bases lining up with TRBD1. This CDR3 region has 13 residues. Germline V CDR1 and CDR2: SGHTA, FQGNSA. With V trimmed by 0 bases and J by 6 bases, 0 bases remained unmatched. The chain's CDR3 is CASSLATGGEQYF. The CDR3 nucleotides read TGTGCCAGCAGCTTAGCGACAGGGGGCGAGCAGTACTTC.

The V gene is TRBV13, the J gene TRBJ2-3; D possibly corresponds to TRBD2 (5 bases). CDR3 length equals 15 residues. The germline CDR1 and CDR2 sequences are PRHDT and FYEKMQ (reference sequence). Trimming pared 6 bases from V and 2 bases from J, leaving 15 bases between. The CDR3 bases are TGTGCCAGCAGATCCGGGAACCAGTACACAGATACGCAGTATTTT. Its translation: CASRSGNQYTDTQYF.

The chain employs TRBV11-3 and TRBJ2-3; possible D gene TRBD2, 6 bases. V was cut by 4 bases and J by 1 base, with 12 bases left in between. CDR1 is SGHNT, CDR2 YENEEA, per germline. The CDR3 is 15 residues long. CDR3 region: CASSSRGSGTDTQYF. The CDR3 nucleotides read TGTGCCAGCAGCTCCCGGGGGTCTGGCACAGATACGCAGTATTTT.

The V and J genes are TRBV28 and TRBJ2-7; D remains ambiguous. Germline V gene data show CDR1 as MDHEN and CDR2 as SYDVKM. V lost 5 bases and J 2 bases, leaving 7 bases between the germline ends. The CDR3 runs 12 residues. The CDR3: CASSTTTYEQYF. In nucleotides, the CDR3 is TGTGCCAGCAGTACCACAACCTACGAGCAGTACTTC.

The V gene is TRBV28, the J gene TRBJ1-2; D is possibly TRBD1 (6 bases). V dropped 2 bases and J dropped 9 bases, with 25 bases sitting between them. The CDR3 runs 17 residues. Looked up from germline, CDR1 is MDHEN and CDR2 is SYDVKM. The CDR3 region is CASSLNGLGQGIGSYTF. DNA for the CDR3: TGTGCCAGCAGTTTAAATGGTCTCGGTCAGGGGATAGGTAGCTACACCTTC.

The chain's CDR3 is CASSLPSQRYGYTF. CDR3 in DNA: TGTGCCAGCAGCTTGCCGAGTCAGCGATATGGCTACACCTTC. The genes are TRBV5-4 and TRBJ1-2; D remains ambiguous. From germline, CDR1 is SGHNT and CDR2 YYREEE (reference sequence). This CDR3 region has 14 residues. V was shortened by 1 base and J by 5 bases, with 12 bases between the two germline ends.

V gene TRBV18 combines with J gene TRBJ1-3; 8 nucleotides align to TRBD1. J lost 1 base, V lost 3 bases, and 5 bases had no gene match. Germline V gene lookup returns CDR1 KGHSH and CDR2 LQKENI. The CDR3 loop spans 16 amino acids. This CDR3 reads CASSPGTGYSGNTIYF. CDR3 bases: TGTGCCAGCTCACCCGGGACAGGATATTCTGGAAACACCATATATTTT.

The chain couples TRBV20-1 to TRBJ2-7; perhaps TRBD2 as D (5 bases). In germline, CDR1 is DFQATT, CDR2 SNEGSKA (reference sequence). The CDR3 length is 11 residues. Trimming stripped 3 bases from V and 5 bases from J, with 8 bases between. The CDR3 sequence is CSASGRDEQYF. In nucleotides, the CDR3 is TGCAGTGCTAGTGGGCGGGACGAGCAGTACTTC.

The chain has TRBV9 and TRBJ2-1; 8 bases map to TRBD1. The J segment lost 1 base and the V segment lost 5 bases, leaving 11 bases of the junction unmatched. The CDR3 contains 17 residues. Germline V gene lookup returns CDR1 SGDLS and CDR2 YYNGEE. This CDR3 is CASSLFGQGGSYNEQFF. The CDR3 nucleotides are TGTGCCAGCAGTCTTTTCGGACAGGGTGGGTCCTACAATGAGCAGTTCTTC.

The rearrangement joins TRBV5-1 to TRBJ2-5; D may be TRBD1 (5 bases). The CDR3 length is 14 residues. Germline V lookup: CDR1 SGHRS, CDR2 YFSETQ. Trimming pared 0 bases from V and 5 bases from J, leaving 11 bases between. CDR3 sequence (DNA): TGCGCCAGCAGCTTGGATGGCAGGGCGGAGACCCAGTACTTC. Residues: CASSLDGRAETQYF.

The chain carries TRBV5-1 and TRBJ2-5, with 14 bases that match TRBD2. V lost 3 bases to trimming and J lost 2 bases; unmatched junction nucleotides: 15. This CDR3 has 20 amino acids. Per germline, CDR1 SGHRS and CDR2 YFSETQ. The CDR3 reads CASSSPPGLAGVEGQETQYF. DNA of the CDR3: TGCGCCAGCAGCTCCCCCCCGGGACTAGCGGGAGTAGAGGGGCAAGAGACCCAGTACTTC.

The chain employs TRBV9 and TRBJ2-3; the match to TRBD2 covers 7 bases. The CDR3 is 19 residues long. V dropped 5 bases and J dropped 2; count of bases not matched to a gene: 20. Germline CDR1 SGDLS, CDR2 YYNGEE. CDR3 sequence: CASSLGEGVSLGNTDTQYF. CDR3 nucleotide sequence: TGTGCCAGCAGTCTAGGGGAGGGAGTATCGTTGGGGAACACAGATACGCAGTATTTT.

The chain combines TRBV28 with TRBJ2-1, with TRBD1 matching 10 bases. This CDR3 is built from 16 residues. V shed 5 bases, J shed 5 bases, and the junction held 9 bases outside the gene matches. The germline V gene has CDR1 MDHEN and CDR2 SYDVKM. In DNA, the CDR3 is TGTGCCAGCAGTCTAACCAGGACAGGGGGGCACAATGAGCAGTTCTTC. Its translation is CASSLTRTGGHNEQFF.

The rearrangement links TRBV7-2 to TRBJ2-1; 7 bases align to TRBD2. Germline CDR1 SGHTA, CDR2 FQGNSA. The CDR3 sequence is 13 residues long. Trimming took 4 bases from V and 7 from J; bases not matched to a gene: 4. In DNA form, the CDR3 reads TGTGCCAGCAGCTCCCGGGGGGTTAATGAGCAGTTCTTC. Its protein product is CASSSRGVNEQFF.

The V gene is TRBV5-6, the J gene TRBJ2-1; 7 positions agree with TRBD2. The CDR3 covers 17 residues. With V trimmed by 3 bases and J by 0 bases, 9 bases remained unmatched. CDR1 and CDR2 from the germline V gene are SGHDT and YYEEEE. CDR3 protein: CASSSSLGGSSYNEQFF. For the CDR3, the DNA is TGTGCCAGCAGCTCTTCTCTCGGGGGGAGCTCCTACAATGAGCAGTTCTTC. The variable domain in full, with the rest retrieved from reference TRBV5-6 and TRBJ2-1, is DAGVTQSPTHLIKTRGQQVTLRCSPKSGHDTVSWYQQALGQGPQFIFQYYEEEERQRGNFPDRFSGHQFPNYSSELNVNALLLGDSALYLCASSSSLGGSSYNEQFFGPGTRLTVL.

The genes are TRBV7-9 and TRBJ1-1, with a tentative D call TRBD1 (5 bases). Germline values: CDR1 SEHNR, CDR2 FQNEAQ (reference sequence). V lost 3 bases and J lost 8, with 16 bases in between. The CDR3 spans 14 residues. For the CDR3, the DNA is TGTGCCAGCAGCTTCCCGACAGAGAATCAAGAAGCTTTCTTT. As protein: CASSFPTENQEAFF.

The chain has TRBV4-1 and TRBJ2-5; 7 bases are shared with TRBD2. From germline, CDR1 is MGHRA and CDR2 YSYEKL. This CDR3 has 15 residues. The V segment lost 0 bases and the J segment 7 bases; nucleotides outside the gene matches: 8. CDR3 sequence: CASSQDGAGRGTQYF. The CDR3 nucleotides are TGCGCCAGCAGCCAAGATGGAGCGGGGCGGGGGACCCAGTACTTC.

The chain combines TRBV5-6 with TRBJ1-5, with 7 bases fitting TRBD1. Germline V gives CDR1 SGHDT, CDR2 YYEEEE. V gave up 4 bases and J gave up 2 bases; unmatched junction bases: 9. There are 16 residues in the CDR3. CDR3 residues: CASSRRPTGGNQPQHF. The CDR3 DNA reads as TGTGCCAGCAGCCGCCGCCCTACAGGGGGCAATCAGCCCCAGCATTTT.

The chain employs TRBV9 and TRBJ2-7; D perhaps matches TRBD2 (5 bases). The V and J ends lost 0 bases and 2 bases respectively, with 12 bases between them. This CDR3 is 15 amino acids long. Germline CDR1 is SGDLS and CDR2 is YYNGEE. Here the CDR3 DNA reads TGTGCCAGCAGCGTAGCGGTAGGGAGCCCCTACGAGCAGTACTTC. It encodes CASSVAVGSPYEQYF.

The chain combines TRBV10-3 with TRBJ2-7; D call uncertain. The germline V and J ends were trimmed by 0 bases and 1 base, with 13 bases remaining between them. CDR3 length equals 16 residues. The germline CDR1 and CDR2 sequences are ENHRY and SYGVKD. The CDR3 region is CAISESITTSSYEQYF. CDR3 sequence (DNA): TGTGCCATCAGTGAGTCGATCACGACATCATCCTACGAGCAGTACTTC.

V gene TRBV19 combines with J gene TRBJ1-2; 9 bases fit TRBD1. This CDR3 has 14 amino acids. The germline V gene has CDR1 LNHDA and CDR2 SQIVND (reference sequence). V shed 6 bases, J shed 6 bases, and the junction held 8 bases outside the gene matches. The CDR3 sequence: CASRPGQGFDGYTF. The DNA for the CDR3 is TGTGCCAGTAGACCGGGACAGGGATTTGATGGCTACACCTTC.

This chain uses TRBV4-1 with TRBJ2-7; 7 bases are shared with TRBD1. The V gene end was trimmed by 4 bases and the J gene end by 3 bases; junction bases not matched to a gene: 0. The germline V gene has CDR1 MGHRA and CDR2 YSYEKL. The CDR3 contains 12 residues. The CDR3 bases are TGCGCCAGCAGCCGGGACAGCTACGAGCAGTACTTC. This translates into CASSRDSYEQYF.

This clone was seen just once. This chain uses TRBV11-2 with TRBJ2-7; 10 bases fit TRBD1. CDR3 length: 15 amino acids. The ends lost 7 bases at V and 5 bases at J; junction bases unmatched: 11. The germline V gene has CDR1 SGHAT and CDR2 FQNNGV. The CDR3: CASNRQGQGSNEQYF. The DNA of the CDR3 is TGTGCCAGCAACCGTCAGGGACAGGGGAGCAACGAGCAGTACTTC.

The J gene is TRBJ2-7, the V gene TRBV28; 7 nucleotides align to TRBD1. Germline CDR1 and CDR2: MDHEN and SYDVKM. The CDR3 sequence is 15 residues long. V was pared by 1 base and J by 4 bases, with 7 bases of the junction left unmatched. The CDR3 DNA reads TGTGCCAGCAGTTTATCCGCGACAGGGACGTACGAGCAGTACTTC. Translation gives CASSLSATGTYEQYF.

As for this clone: The identical CDR3 is also encoded by other nucleotide sequences in the sample. V is TRBV7-9 and J is TRBJ2-5; D is unresolved. The CDR3 consists of 13 residues. Germline V gives CDR1 SEHNR, CDR2 FQNEAQ (reference sequence). The germline V and J ends were trimmed by 5 bases and 7 bases, with 14 bases remaining between them. The CDR3 nucleotides read TGTGCCAGCAGCATTGACTCAGAGCGGACCCAGTACTTC. Residues: CASSIDSERTQYF.